This T cell receptor (beta chain) derives from a study of T cells in Graves' hyperthyroidism and ophthalmopathy. The source material, RNA transcripts, was used to amplify TCR beta CDR3 regions. An initial round of RT-PCR targeting the TCR CDR3 relied on the HTBI primer set. One entry per CDR3 protein, called by TCRdb with MiXCR from the multiplex PCR reads. Of about 560,000 distinct CDR3 sequences detected, about 15% appear once; the ten largest clones hold about 14%. The V end was cut by 4 bases, the J end by 5 bases, with 16 bases between. The CDR3 is 15 residues long. Germline V lookup: CDR1 SGHTS, CDR2 YDEGEE. It was uncontrolled infection, other autoimmune disease, pregnancy or lactation that excluded patients.

This chain joins TRBV5-8 and TRBJ2-4, with D possibly called TRBD1 or TRBD2 (5 bases each). The sample consisted of blood. This receptor was obtained from a woman in her thirties or forties with Graves' hyperthyroidism. CDR3 nucleotide sequence: TGTGCCAGCAGCCCTCGGGGCGGCGGTGAAAACATTCAGTACTTC. Translating gives CASSPRGGGENIQYF.